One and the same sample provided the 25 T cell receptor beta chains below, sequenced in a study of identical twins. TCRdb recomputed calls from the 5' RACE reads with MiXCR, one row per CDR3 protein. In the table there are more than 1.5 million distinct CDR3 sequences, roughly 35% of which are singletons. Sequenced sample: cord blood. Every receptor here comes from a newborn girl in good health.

CDR3: CASLDRDSPLHF. The CDR3 bases are TGTGCCAGCCTCGACAGGGATTCACCCCTCCACTTT. The chain has TRBV6-1 and TRBJ1-6, with 7 bases lining up with TRBD1. Losses at the gene ends were 8 bases for V and 8 bases for J; bases not matched to a gene: 3. Germline CDR1 is MNHNS and CDR2 is SASEGT. This CDR3 spans 12 amino acids.

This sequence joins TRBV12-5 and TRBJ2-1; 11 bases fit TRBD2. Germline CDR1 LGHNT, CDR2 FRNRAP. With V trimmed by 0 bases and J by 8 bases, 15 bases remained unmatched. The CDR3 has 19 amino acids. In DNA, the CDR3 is TGTGCTAGTGGTTTGGTTGGGGGTAGCGGGGGGGCCTTTTTCCATGAGCAGTTCTTC. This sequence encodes CASGLVGGSGGAFFHEQFF.

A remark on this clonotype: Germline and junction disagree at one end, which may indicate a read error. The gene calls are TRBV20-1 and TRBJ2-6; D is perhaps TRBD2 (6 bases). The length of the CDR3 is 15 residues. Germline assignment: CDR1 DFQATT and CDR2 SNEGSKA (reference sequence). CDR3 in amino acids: CSARALARGADVLTF. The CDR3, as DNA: TGCAGTGCTAGAGCGCTAGCGAGAGGGGCCGACGTCCTGACTTTC.

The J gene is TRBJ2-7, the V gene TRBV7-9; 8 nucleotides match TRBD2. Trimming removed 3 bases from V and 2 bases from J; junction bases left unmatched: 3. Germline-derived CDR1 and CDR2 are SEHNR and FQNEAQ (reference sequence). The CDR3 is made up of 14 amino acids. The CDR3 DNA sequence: TGTGCCAGCAGCTTTGAGGGACTAGCCTACGAGCAGTACTTC. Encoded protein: CASSFEGLAYEQYF.

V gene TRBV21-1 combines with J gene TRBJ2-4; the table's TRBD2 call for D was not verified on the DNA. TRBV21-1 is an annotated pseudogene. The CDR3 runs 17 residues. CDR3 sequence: CASSNSSGRGAKNIQYF. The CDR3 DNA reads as TGTGCCAGCAGTAACTCTAGCGGGAGAGGAGCCAAAAACATTCAGTACTTC.

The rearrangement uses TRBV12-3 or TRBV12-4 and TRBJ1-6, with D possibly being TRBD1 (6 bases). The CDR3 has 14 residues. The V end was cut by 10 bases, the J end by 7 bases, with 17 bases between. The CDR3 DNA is TGTGCCACCTACCACGGGGGGCGGAATTCACCCCTCCACTTT. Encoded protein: CATYHGGRNSPLHF.

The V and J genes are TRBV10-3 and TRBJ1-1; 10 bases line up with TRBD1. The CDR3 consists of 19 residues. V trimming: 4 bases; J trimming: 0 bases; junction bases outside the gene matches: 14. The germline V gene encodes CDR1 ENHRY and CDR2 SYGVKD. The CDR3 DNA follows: TGTGCCATCAGTGGAGGGGGGACAGGGGAATCGGCATTGAACACTGAAGCTTTCTTT. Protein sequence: CAISGGGTGESALNTEAFF.

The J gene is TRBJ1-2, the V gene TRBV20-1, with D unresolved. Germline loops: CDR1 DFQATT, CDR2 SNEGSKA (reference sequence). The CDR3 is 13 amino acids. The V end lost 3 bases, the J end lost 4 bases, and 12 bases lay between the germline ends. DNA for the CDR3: TGCAGTGCTAGGGGCAAAAGCGTCTATGGCTACACCTTC. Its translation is CSARGKSVYGYTF.

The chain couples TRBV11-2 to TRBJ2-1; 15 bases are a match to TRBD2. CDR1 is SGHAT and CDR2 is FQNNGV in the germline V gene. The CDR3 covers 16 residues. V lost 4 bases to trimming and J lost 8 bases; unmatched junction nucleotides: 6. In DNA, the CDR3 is TGTGCCAGCAGCTCGGGACTAGCGGGAGGATGGGATGAGCAGTTCTTC. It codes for CASSSGLAGGWDEQFF.

In nucleotides, the CDR3 is TGTGCCAGCAGTGCAGACGGAAAGTCCTACAATGAGCAGTTCTTC. This translates into CASSADGKSYNEQFF. The rearrangement joins TRBV25-1 to TRBJ2-1; the D is unclear. The CDR3 length is 15 residues. Germline assignment: CDR1 MGHDK and CDR2 SYGVNS. Between the trimmed V and J ends, which lost 4 bases and 1 base, there was a span of 11 bases.

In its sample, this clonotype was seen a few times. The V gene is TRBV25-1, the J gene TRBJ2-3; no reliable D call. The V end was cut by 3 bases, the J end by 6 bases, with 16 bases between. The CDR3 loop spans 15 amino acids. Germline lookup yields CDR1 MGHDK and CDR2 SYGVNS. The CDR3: CASSEFQQHRDTQYF. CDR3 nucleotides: TGTGCCAGCAGTGAGTTCCAGCAGCATAGGGATACGCAGTATTTT.

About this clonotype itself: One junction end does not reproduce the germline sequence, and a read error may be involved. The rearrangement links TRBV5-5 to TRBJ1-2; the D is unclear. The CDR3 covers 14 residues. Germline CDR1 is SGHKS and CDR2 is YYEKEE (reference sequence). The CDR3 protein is CASSLMEANCGYTF. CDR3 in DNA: TGTGCCAGCAGCTTGATGGAGGCCAACTGTGGCTACACCTTC.

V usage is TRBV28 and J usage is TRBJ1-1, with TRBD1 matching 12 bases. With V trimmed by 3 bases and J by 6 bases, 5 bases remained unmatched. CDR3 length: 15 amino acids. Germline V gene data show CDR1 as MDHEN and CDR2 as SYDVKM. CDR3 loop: CASSFLGTGGSEAFF. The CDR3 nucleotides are TGTGCCAGCAGTTTCTTGGGGACAGGGGGCTCTGAAGCTTTCTTT.

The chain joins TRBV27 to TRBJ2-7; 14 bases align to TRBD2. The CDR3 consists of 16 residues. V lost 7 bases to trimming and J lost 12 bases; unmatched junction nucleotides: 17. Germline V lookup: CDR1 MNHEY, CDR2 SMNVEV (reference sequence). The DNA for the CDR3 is TGTGCCAGCAAACCGAAACCGGGACTAGCGGGGGAAACGGGGTACTTC. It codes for CASKPKPGLAGETGYF.

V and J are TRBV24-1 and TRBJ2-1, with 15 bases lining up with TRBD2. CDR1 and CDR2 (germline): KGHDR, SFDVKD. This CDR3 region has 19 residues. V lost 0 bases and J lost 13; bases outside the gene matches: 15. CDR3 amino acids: CATSDLQGTSGRQLETQFF. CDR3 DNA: TGTGCCACCAGTGATTTGCAAGGGACTAGCGGGAGGCAACTAGAGACCCAGTTCTTC.

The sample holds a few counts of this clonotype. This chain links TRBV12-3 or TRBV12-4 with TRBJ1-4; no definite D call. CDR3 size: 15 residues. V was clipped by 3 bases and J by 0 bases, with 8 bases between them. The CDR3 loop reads CASSFRPATNEKLFF. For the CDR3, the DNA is TGTGCCAGCAGTTTCCGACCGGCAACTAATGAAAAACTGTTTTTT.

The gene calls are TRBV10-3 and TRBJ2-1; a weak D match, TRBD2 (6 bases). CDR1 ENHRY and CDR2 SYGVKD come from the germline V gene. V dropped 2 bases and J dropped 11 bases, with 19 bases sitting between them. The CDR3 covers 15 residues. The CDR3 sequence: CAISEGRTVTMKQFF. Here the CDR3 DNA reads TGTGCCATCAGTGAGGGGAGGACCGTTACAATGAAGCAGTTCTTC.

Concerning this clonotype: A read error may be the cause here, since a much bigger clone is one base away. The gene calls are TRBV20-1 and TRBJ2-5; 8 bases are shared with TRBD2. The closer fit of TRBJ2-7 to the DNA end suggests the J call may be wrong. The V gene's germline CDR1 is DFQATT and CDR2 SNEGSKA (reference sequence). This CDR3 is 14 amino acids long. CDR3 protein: CGARATSEAYEQYF. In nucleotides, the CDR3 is TGCGGTGCTAGAGCGACTAGCGAGGCCTACGAGCAGTACTTC.

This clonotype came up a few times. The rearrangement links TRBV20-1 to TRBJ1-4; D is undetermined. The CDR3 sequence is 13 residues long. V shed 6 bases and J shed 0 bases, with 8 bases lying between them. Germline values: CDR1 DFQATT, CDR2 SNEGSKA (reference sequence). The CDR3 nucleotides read TGCAGTGCGCAGGAATCAACTAATGAAAAACTGTTTTTT. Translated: CSAQESTNEKLFF.

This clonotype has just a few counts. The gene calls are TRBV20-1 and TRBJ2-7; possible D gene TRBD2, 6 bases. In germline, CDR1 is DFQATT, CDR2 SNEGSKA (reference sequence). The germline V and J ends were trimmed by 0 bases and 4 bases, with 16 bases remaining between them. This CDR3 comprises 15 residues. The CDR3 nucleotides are TGCAGTGCTAGAGATCTCCCCGGGAGAGGGTACGAGCAGTACTTC. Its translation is CSARDLPGRGYEQYF.

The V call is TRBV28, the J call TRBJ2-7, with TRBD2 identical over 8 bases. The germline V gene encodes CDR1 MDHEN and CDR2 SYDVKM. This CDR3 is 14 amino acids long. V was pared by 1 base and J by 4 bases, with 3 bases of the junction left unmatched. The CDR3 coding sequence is TGTGCCAGCAGTTTATTCCGGGGGGGGTACGAGCAGTACTTC. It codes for CASSLFRGGYEQYF.

The CDR3 DNA sequence: TGTGCCAGCAGCCGCCGGGCCCCCTTTAATTCACCCCTCCACTTT. Translated: CASSRRAPFNSPLHF. This chain connects TRBV6-5 to TRBJ1-6; D unresolved. Germline lookup yields CDR1 MNHEY and CDR2 SVGAGI. The CDR3 has 15 amino acids. Trimming removed 6 bases at V and 6 bases at J, with 15 bases between.

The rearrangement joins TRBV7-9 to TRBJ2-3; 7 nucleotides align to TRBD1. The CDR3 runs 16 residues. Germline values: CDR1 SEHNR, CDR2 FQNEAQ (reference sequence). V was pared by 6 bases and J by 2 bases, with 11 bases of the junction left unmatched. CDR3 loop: CASSRRDRGTTDTQYF. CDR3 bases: TGTGCCAGCAGTAGAAGGGACAGAGGAACCACAGATACGCAGTATTTT.

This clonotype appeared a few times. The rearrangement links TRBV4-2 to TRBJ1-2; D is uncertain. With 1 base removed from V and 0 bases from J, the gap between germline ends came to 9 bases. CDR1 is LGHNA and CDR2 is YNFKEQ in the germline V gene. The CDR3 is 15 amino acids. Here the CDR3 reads CASSQVDASNYGYTF. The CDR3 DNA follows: TGTGCCAGCAGCCAAGTGGACGCTTCTAACTATGGCTACACCTTC.

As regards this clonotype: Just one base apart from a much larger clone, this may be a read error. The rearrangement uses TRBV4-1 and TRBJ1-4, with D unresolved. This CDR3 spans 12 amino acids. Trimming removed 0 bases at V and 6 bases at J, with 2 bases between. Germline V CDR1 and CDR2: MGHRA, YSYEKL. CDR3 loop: CASSQDHEKLFF. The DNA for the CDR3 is TGCGCCAGCAGCCAAGATCATGAAAAACTGTTTTTT.